Listed here is a single T cell receptor (beta chain). Its antigen is not known. The record originates from a study of CD8+ T cells in alopecia areata. General observations from the study: Lesional scalp displayed greater clonality than normal scalp, most notably in alopecia totalis/universalis.

Treatment noted: oral pan-JAK inhibitor, 5-10 mg twice daily. Isolated RNA was reverse transcribed into cDNA used as the sequencing template. This table comes from immunoSEQ multiplex PCR, and its TCRdb copy is limited to in-frame clones, with some not included. The repertoire has 150,000 to 200,000 clones, roughly 60% of them found once; the top ten carry 0.95% to 1.1%. J gave up 2 bases and V 3 bases, and 6 bases lay outside the gene matches. The CDR3 sequence is 14 residues long. CDR1 is SQVTM, CDR2 ANQGSEA, per germline. Material: CD4+ T cells sorted from blood, obtained at week 24, from a patient treated with tofacitinib. This clonotype was sampled from a human donor with alopecia areata. This chain uses TRBV29-1 with TRBJ1-1; 7 positions agree with TRBD1. CDR3 DNA sequence: TGCAGCGTTGACAGGGGGAAGGGTAACACTGAAGCTTTCTTT. It encodes CSVDRGKGNTEAFF.